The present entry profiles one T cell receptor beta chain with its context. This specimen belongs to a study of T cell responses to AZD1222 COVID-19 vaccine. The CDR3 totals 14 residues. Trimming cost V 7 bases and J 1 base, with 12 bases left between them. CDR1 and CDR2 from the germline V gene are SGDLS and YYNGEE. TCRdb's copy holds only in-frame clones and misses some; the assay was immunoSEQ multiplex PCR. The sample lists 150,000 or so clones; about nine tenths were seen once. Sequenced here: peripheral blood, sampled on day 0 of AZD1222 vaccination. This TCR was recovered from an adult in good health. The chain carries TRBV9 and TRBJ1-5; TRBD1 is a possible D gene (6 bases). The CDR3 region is CASGTGTSNQPQHF. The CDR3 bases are TGTGCCAGCGGGACCGGGACAAGCAATCAGCCCCAGCATTTT.